This TCR beta chain is from a study of early stage breast cancer tumors. Whole-study results and caveats: In about 85% of the 16 patients, blood comparison separated tumor from normal breast. Commonly generated sequences made up most enriched TCRB sequences shared between patients.

Points on this clone: Antigen: not known.

Using immunoSEQ multiplex PCR, the repertoire was profiled, and TCRdb retains in-frame clones only, with some absent. The table lists about 72,000 clones, approximately 80% of them singletons. This CDR3 is built from 11 residues. Germline values: CDR1 DFQATT, CDR2 SNEGSKA (reference sequence). The germline V and J ends were trimmed by 0 bases and 3 bases, with 3 bases remaining between them. This TCR was sampled from a person between 55 and 69 years old with breast cancer. The V call is TRBV20-1, the J call TRBJ2-7; D gene ambiguous. Material: blood. CDR3 sequence: CSAREDYEQYF. In DNA, the CDR3 is TGCAGTGCTAGAGAGGACTACGAGCAGTACTTC.